This passage covers 31 T cell receptor beta chains from one sample sequenced in a study of CD8 T cells in ankylosing spondylitis. Each CDR3 protein is one row after TCRdb ran MiXCR on the 5' RACE reads. Of around 300,000 distinct CDR3 sequences listed, around 21% are singletons. The sequenced sample consisted of blood, either unsorted or a sorted T cell fraction (not recorded which). The receptor set was obtained from a female donor with ankylosing spondylitis or in good health (not recorded which).

There are a few counts of this clonotype. The V call is TRBV20-1, the J call TRBJ2-1; D uncertain. Germline loops: CDR1 DFQATT, CDR2 SNEGSKA (reference sequence). This CDR3 is built from 12 residues. V lost 2 bases to trimming and J lost 4 bases, with 6 bases between them. As DNA, the CDR3 is TGCAGTGCTAGACCTTCATACAATGAGCAGTTCTTC. Amino acid sequence: CSARPSYNEQFF.

This clonotype occurred a few times. This rearrangement joins TRBV7-2 to TRBJ1-5; D is undetermined. This CDR3 has 15 amino acids. Germline V gene lookup returns CDR1 SGHTA and CDR2 FQGNSA. The germline V and J ends were trimmed by 5 bases and 2 bases, with 13 bases remaining between them. CDR3 sequence (DNA): TGTGCCAGCAGCCCTAGCCCTTGGGGCAATCAGCCCCAGCATTTT. Its translation is CASSPSPWGNQPQHF.

The CDR3, as DNA: TGTGCTAGTGGTTTGGTACTGGACAGGGGTATGCCTGAAGCTTTCTTT. Translated: CASGLVLDRGMPEAFF. This sequence joins TRBV12-5 and TRBJ1-1; 9 nucleotides match TRBD1. Germline V CDR1 and CDR2: LGHNT, FRNRAP. V was pared by 0 bases and J by 6 bases, with 8 bases of the junction left unmatched. This CDR3 has 16 amino acids.

There are a few counts of this clonotype. This sequence joins TRBV5-6 and TRBJ1-1; D gene unclear. This CDR3 is 8 amino acids long. With 4 bases removed from V and 12 bases from J, the gap between germline ends came to 4 bases. Per the germline V gene, CDR1 is SGHDT and CDR2 is YYEEEE. As DNA, the CDR3 is TGTGCCAGCAGCCGTACTTTCTTT. Amino acid sequence: CASSRTFF. Variable domain in full (rest from reference TRBV5-6 and TRBJ1-1): DAGVTQSPTHLIKTRGQQVTLRCSPKSGHDTVSWYQQALGQGPQFIFQYYEEEERQRGNFPDRFSGHQFPNYSSELNVNALLLGDSALYLCASSRTFFGQGTRLTVV.

The sample holds a few counts of this clonotype. The chain uses TRBV15 and TRBJ2-7, with 11 bases identical to TRBD1. Germline V gives CDR1 LNHNV, CDR2 YYDKDF (reference sequence). The CDR3 is made up of 15 amino acids. The ends lost 1 base at V and 5 bases at J; junction bases unmatched: 4. This chain's CDR3 is CATSRAGQGANEQYF. CDR3 bases: TGTGCCACCAGCAGAGCCGGACAGGGGGCCAACGAGCAGTACTTC.

This rearrangement joins TRBV6-1 to TRBJ2-7; TRBD1 agrees at 12 bases. Germline trimming cut 9 bases from V and 3 bases from J; bases unmatched to any gene: 12. The CDR3 sequence is 16 residues long. Germline V gives CDR1 MNHNS, CDR2 SASEGT. The CDR3 protein is CASRSWGTGGFYEQYF. CDR3 sequence (DNA): TGTGCCAGTAGATCGTGGGGGACAGGGGGCTTCTACGAGCAGTACTTC.

This clonotype was observed a few times. The chain has TRBV30 and TRBJ2-7, with 8 positions matching TRBD1. V lost 5 bases, J lost 5 bases, and 2 bases stayed unmatched. The CDR3 is made up of 11 amino acids. CDR1 is GTSNPN, CDR2 SVGIG, per germline (reference sequence). CDR3 amino acids: CAWGQGHEQYF. The CDR3 nucleotides read TGTGCCTGGGGACAGGGACACGAGCAGTACTTC.

The V gene is TRBV3-1, the J gene TRBJ2-3, with TRBD1 matching over 7 bases. CDR1 is LGHDT and CDR2 is YNNKEL in the germline V gene (reference sequence). Trimming removed 2 bases from V and 8 bases from J; junction bases left unmatched: 10. The CDR3 extends over 15 amino acids. As DNA, the CDR3 is TGTGCCAGCAGCCAATTCAGGGGGAAAAAGGGTACGCAGTATTTT. Translating it yields CASSQFRGKKGTQYF.

The chain employs TRBV5-1 and TRBJ2-2; unclear D gene. Germline CDR1 and CDR2: SGHRS and YFSETQ. Trimming removed 7 bases from V and 0 bases from J, with 7 bases in between. This CDR3 has 13 residues. The CDR3 loop reads CASGPPNTGELFF. The CDR3 DNA is TGCGCCAGCGGCCCGCCGAACACCGGGGAGCTGTTTTTT.

This clonotype showed up just a few times. The chain carries TRBV12-3 or TRBV12-4 and TRBJ2-1, with TRBD2 matching 7 bases. This CDR3 is built from 14 residues. The J segment lost 5 bases and the V segment lost 5 bases, leaving 6 bases of the junction unmatched. The CDR3: CASSPPGGNNEQFF. CDR3 DNA sequence: TGTGCCAGCAGTCCCCCGGGGGGTAACAATGAGCAGTTCTTC.

V usage is TRBV4-3 and J usage is TRBJ2-3; D might be TRBD2 (5 bases). From germline, CDR1 is LGHNA and CDR2 YSLEER. The CDR3 is 15 residues long. The V end was cut by 0 bases, the J end by 6 bases, with 13 bases between. The CDR3, as DNA: TGCGCCAGCAGCCAAGATCCCGGGAAGCTCGATACGCAGTATTTT. Residues: CASSQDPGKLDTQYF.

The chain is built from TRBV6-5 and TRBJ2-7; 12 bases align to TRBD2. Germline lookup yields CDR1 MNHEY and CDR2 SVGAGI. With V trimmed by 0 bases and J by 0 bases, 0 bases remained unmatched. This CDR3 has 16 residues. CDR3 sequence reads: CASSYSTSGSSYEQYF. The CDR3, as DNA: TGTGCCAGCAGTTACTCGACTAGCGGGAGCTCCTACGAGCAGTACTTC.

This clonotype has just a few counts. The genes are TRBV7-2 and TRBJ2-2; TRBD2 matches at 7 bases. This CDR3 spans 17 amino acids. The junction had 8 bases not matched to a gene; V was cut back by 2 bases and J by 2 bases. Germline values: CDR1 SGHTA, CDR2 FQGNSA. DNA of the CDR3: TGTGCCAGCAGCTTATTACTAGCGTTGCCCAACACCGGGGAGCTGTTTTTT. Translated: CASSLLLALPNTGELFF.

This clonotype is a singleton in its sample. The chain recombines TRBV2 with TRBJ2-4; D ambiguous. V was shortened by 8 bases and J by 0 bases, with 14 bases between the two germline ends. Per the germline V gene, CDR1 is SNHLY and CDR2 is FYNNEI. The CDR3 loop spans 15 amino acids. The DNA for the CDR3 is TGTGCCAGCGTAGATCGGGCCCTAGCCAAAAACATTCAGTACTTC. This translates into CASVDRALAKNIQYF.

This chain connects TRBV20-1 to TRBJ2-1; no definite D call. The length of the CDR3 is 17 residues. Germline CDR1 reads DFQATT; CDR2 reads SNEGSKA (reference sequence). The ends were cut back, 0 bases at V and 2 bases at J, with 17 bases in the middle. The CDR3 sequence: CSARDPKARGTYNEQFF. The CDR3 nucleotides are TGCAGTGCTAGAGATCCGAAGGCCCGAGGTACCTACAATGAGCAGTTCTTC.

This clonotype has a count of ten or more. This chain links TRBV29-1 with TRBJ1-1, with D unresolved. V lost 3 bases, J lost 2 bases, and 4 bases lay in between. The germline CDR1 and CDR2 sequences are SQVTM and ANQGSEA. The CDR3 covers 11 residues. The CDR3, as DNA: TGCAGCGTTGAGGCCAACACTGAAGCTTTCTTT. It encodes CSVEANTEAFF.

This clonotype was seen a few times. V gene TRBV4-1 combines with J gene TRBJ1-4; TRBD1 matches 7 bases. Germline loops: CDR1 MGHRA, CDR2 YSYEKL. The V segment lost 3 bases and the J segment 7 bases; nucleotides outside the gene matches: 8. The CDR3 is made up of 15 amino acids. CDR3 DNA: TGCGCCAGCAGCCAGACAGGGACGTTAAGTGAAAAACTGTTTTTT. Encoded protein: CASSQTGTLSEKLFF.

In this sample, this clonotype turned up a few times. V is TRBV5-1 and J is TRBJ2-5; TRBD2 matches at 12 bases. From germline, CDR1 is SGHRS and CDR2 YFSETQ. The CDR3 totals 16 residues. The V segment lost 0 bases and the J segment 5 bases; nucleotides outside the gene matches: 5. The DNA of the CDR3 is TGCGCCAGCAGCTTGGCTCCTAGCGGGAGGGAGGAGACCCAGTACTTC. Amino acids: CASSLAPSGREETQYF.

This clonotype has only a few counts. V usage is TRBV30 and J usage is TRBJ2-6, with unresolved D. The V gene's germline CDR1 is GTSNPN and CDR2 SVGIG (reference sequence). Trimming pared 2 bases from V and 1 base from J, leaving 9 bases between. This CDR3 region has 15 residues. This CDR3 is CAWSLGWSGANVLTF. The CDR3 DNA reads as TGTGCCTGGAGTTTAGGATGGTCTGGGGCCAACGTCCTGACTTTC.

This chain connects TRBV20-1 to TRBJ2-4, with D possibly being TRBD1 (5 bases). V was shortened by 4 bases and J by 5 bases, with 6 bases between the two germline ends. This CDR3 contains 11 residues. Germline V gene data show CDR1 as DFQATT and CDR2 as SNEGSKA (reference sequence). DNA of the CDR3: TGCAGTGCTAAAGGGGAAAACATTCAGTACTTC. Protein sequence: CSAKGENIQYF.

The J gene is TRBJ2-7, the V gene TRBV29-1; 12 positions match TRBD2. This CDR3 has 14 residues. V shed 6 bases and J 4 bases; nucleotides not matched to a gene: 7. Germline CDR1 and CDR2: SQVTM and ANQGSEA. The DNA for the CDR3 is TGCAGCGTGCTCGGACTAGCGGGAAATTACGAGCAGTACTTC. Amino acids: CSVLGLAGNYEQYF.

This clonotype was counted many times. The V and J genes are TRBV6-2 or TRBV6-3 and TRBJ2-2; 9 bases map to TRBD1. This CDR3 contains 15 residues. CDR1 and CDR2 from the germline V gene are MNHEY and SVGEGT. With 6 bases clipped from V and 3 bases from J, the junction kept 5 bases outside the gene matches. The CDR3 nucleotides read TGTGCCAGCAGCCCGGGACAGGGAGACACCGGGGAGCTGTTTTTT. This gives the protein CASSPGQGDTGELFF.

Ten or more counts support this clonotype. CDR3 sequence (DNA): TGCAGTGCTACCGCCCAGAGGGGTCAGCCCCAGCATTTT. Amino acid sequence: CSATAQRGQPQHF. V and J are TRBV20-1 and TRBJ1-5, with a possible D match to TRBD1 (5 bases). Trimming took 4 bases from V and 6 from J, leaving 13 bases between them. From germline, CDR1 is DFQATT and CDR2 SNEGSKA (reference sequence). The CDR3 contains 13 residues.

This chain links TRBV2 with TRBJ2-2, with no clear D. Germline CDR1 reads SNHLY; CDR2 reads FYNNEI. The V end lost 11 bases, the J end lost 0 bases, and 16 bases lay between the germline ends. The CDR3 extends over 15 amino acids. The CDR3 DNA follows: TGTGCCCGCACGGTGTACGCCGCGAACACCGGGGAGCTGTTTTTT. This codes for CARTVYAANTGELFF.

A remark on this clonotype: Possible read error: a much larger clone is one base away. V and J are TRBV12-3 or TRBV12-4 and TRBJ2-6; TRBD1 is a possible D gene (5 bases). The CDR3 spans 16 residues. The CDR3 sequence is CASSFSQFSGAKVLTF. CDR3 sequence (DNA): TGTGCCAGCAGTTTTTCACAGTTCTCTGGGGCCAAAGTCCTGACTTTC.

This clonotype was counted many times. The gene calls are TRBV7-2 and TRBJ2-1, with no clear D. CDR1 and CDR2 (germline): SGHTA, FQGNSA. This CDR3 has 13 residues. Trimming stripped 1 base from V and 9 bases from J, with 10 bases between. CDR3 nucleotide sequence: TGTGCCAGCAGCTTAGGGGTGCGTGGTGAGCAGTTCTTC. As protein: CASSLGVRGEQFF.

This clonotype has only a few counts. The gene calls are TRBV20-1 and TRBJ2-5; weak D call: TRBD2 (6 bases). The CDR3 runs 14 residues. Trimming stripped 1 base from V and 1 base from J, with 10 bases between. Germline V gene data show CDR1 as DFQATT and CDR2 as SNEGSKA (reference sequence). This CDR3 is CSARVGRRQETQYF. The CDR3 DNA reads TGCAGTGCTAGAGTCGGGAGACGCCAAGAGACCCAGTACTTC.

This chain uses TRBV11-2 with TRBJ1-6, with D possibly being TRBD1 (6 bases). The length of the CDR3 is 15 residues. The V gene's germline CDR1 is SGHAT and CDR2 FQNNGV. The V end was cut by 5 bases, the J end by 7 bases, with 15 bases between. The CDR3 here is CASSQTGTPNSPLHF. The CDR3 region has the DNA TGTGCCAGCAGCCAAACAGGGACGCCGAATTCACCCCTCCACTTT.

CDR3 region: CSACRDPSSYEQYF. DNA for the CDR3: TGCAGTGCTTGCCGGGACCCGAGCTCCTACGAGCAGTACTTC. The chain uses TRBV20-1 and TRBJ2-7; either TRBD1 or TRBD2 may fit D (5 bases each). CDR1 DFQATT and CDR2 SNEGSKA come from the germline V gene (reference sequence). The CDR3 has 14 amino acids. The V end lost 5 bases, the J end lost 0 bases, and 14 bases lay between the germline ends.

In this sample, this clonotype turned up many times. The chain has TRBV10-3 and TRBJ2-5; tentative D call: TRBD2 (6 bases). Trimming removed 2 bases at V and 3 bases at J, with 7 bases between. Germline V gene data show CDR1 as ENHRY and CDR2 as SYGVKD. This CDR3 is built from 13 residues. This CDR3 reads CAISEASEETQYF. The DNA for the CDR3 is TGTGCCATCAGTGAGGCTAGCGAAGAGACCCAGTACTTC.

The table lists this clonotype with many counts. The CDR3 nucleotides read TGTGCCAGCAGTTTCCACAGCGAGGAGAATGGCTACACCTTC. Protein product: CASSFHSEENGYTF. This chain connects TRBV12-3 or TRBV12-4 to TRBJ1-2; D remains unclear. The CDR3 extends over 14 amino acids. Trimming pared 3 bases from V and 6 bases from J, leaving 14 bases between.